This T cell receptor (beta chain) stems from a study of T cells after yellow fever vaccination (dated by TCRdb to about 2019). Background for the entire study: The SMART-Seq v4 Ultra Low Input RNA kit was used to prepare libraries from fractions with low cell numbers. To follow T-cell clones before and after primary and booster YFV17D yellow fever vaccination, bulk TCR alpha and beta repertoires were sequenced over time. Two healthy male donors made up the cohort, one aged 18 to 30 years and the other aged 30 to 39 years. Blood was drawn at multiple timepoints before and after primary and secondary immunization, with bulk PBMC replicates and cell subsets isolated. Results the study describes overall, beyond this receptor: After the booster, most of the clones that had expanded following primary vaccination were detected again (96% of CD4 and around 87% of CD8), which suggests that memory was broadly maintained. Computational filtering was needed because FACS-sorted repertoires could contain abundant contaminating clonotypes from the bulk population. A small fraction of clonotypes showed up in both the CD4 and CD8 compartments, probably as a result of convergent recombination. Only a couple of donors were included in the study, so the extent to which the findings can be generalized is limited. The secondary T-cell response was weaker than the primary response but faster, peaking on day 5 instead of day 15.

TCR cDNA was made using 5'RACE template switching, a step that added a universal primer site and unique molecular identifiers. cDNA synthesis was primed from both the TCR alpha and TCR beta constant segments. Two PCR steps were used to amplify libraries, with sample barcodes and sequencing adapters being added in the second step. Sequencing of libraries was performed on Illumina HiSeq 2500 (2x100 bp) or NovaSeq (2x150 bp). In the original analysis: Demultiplexing of reads and collapsing into UMI consensus sequences were performed with MIGEC, and V(D)J alignment was carried out with MiXCR. Using edgeR on replicate PBMC samples, clonotypes were called vaccine-responding if FDR was below 0.01 and the log2 fold change was above 5 up to day 15. Each bulk clonotype was labeled CD4 or CD8 based on which sequenced repertoire, CD4 or CD8, contained the clonotype at higher abundance. TCRdb applied fastp at Q25 and MiXCR to the public reads, then kept only in-frame beta chains. Rows with one shared CDR3 protein collapse into an entry with the most common genes and DNA. The V and J calls come from TCRdb's annotation, not from the publication. This sample comprises 610,000 or so distinct CDR3 sequences, roughly 12% of them detected only once. The top ten clonotypes cover about 15% of the sample.

The treatment or condition label corresponds to: live attenuated yellow fever vaccine strain. At each blood-draw timepoint, two biological replicates of bulk PBMCs were obtained. PBMCs were isolated from peripheral blood using a standard Ficoll-Paque protocol. TriZol was used to extract RNA from bulk PBMCs, from CD4 and CD8 fractions, and from dextramer-positive and dextramer-negative fractions. With regard to this clonotype: Its antigen specificity is not known. Per-base qualities were not stored, and no clone one base away is much larger.

This material consisted of PBMCs, taken on the day of the yellow fever booster vaccination. The TCR originated in a man aged 25-45 years who received the YFV17D yellow fever vaccine.

The bases are TGTGCCAGCCTTCGACATTTGAACACCGGGGAGCTGTTTTTT. It encodes CASLRHLNTGELFF. The chain links TRBV6-2 or TRBV6-3 with TRBJ2-2, with the D gene uncertain. From a lookup of the germline V gene, CDR1 and CDR2 are MNHEY and SVGEGT. From the cysteine through the phenylalanine, the CDR3 covers 14 amino acids. This entry keeps only the CDR3 DNA: 42 bases, framed from base 1. Trimming costs V 8 bases and J 1 base, and their ends lie 11 bases apart.